Sequencing of this TCR beta chain was carried out in a study of T-cell reconstitution after alpha-beta-depleted transplantation in children (dated by TCRdb to about 2016). Study-level background: Using TCR repertoire profiling, the study followed T-cell immune reconstitution in a quantitative way in children after TCRalphabeta/CD19-depleted allogeneic hematopoietic cell transplantation.

The meaning of the sample's treatment or condition label: allogeneic hematopoietic cell transplantation with graft depleted of TCRalphabeta T cells and CD19 B cells. The children who served as transplant recipients had been given grafts of TCRalphabeta/CD19-depleted allogeneic hematopoietic cells. Library creation used PCR. The sequencer listed for this sample is Illumina HiSeq 2500. Molecular barcoding was employed in the preparation of TCR libraries, with unique molecular identifiers being used to normalize TCRbeta repertoire quantification. TCRdb applied fastp at Q25 and MiXCR to the public reads, then kept only in-frame beta chains. Each CDR3 protein gets just one entry, which takes the most common genes and DNA from the rows behind it. The sample records around 490,000 distinct CDR3 sequences, approximately 10% of which are singletons. 14% of the sample belongs to the ten largest clones. About this clonotype: There is no known antigen for this receptor. No much larger clonotype is one base removed from it; base qualities were not supplied.

V is clipped by 3 bases and J by 3 bases, and the sequence between their germline boundaries is 16 bases long. Inclusive of the bounding cysteine and phenylalanine, the CDR3 is 17 residues long. Just the 51-base CDR3 DNA is kept, in frame starting at base 1. Via the germline V gene, CDR1 is KGHDR and CDR2 SFDVKD. Beyond this particular receptor, the publication reports: Hyperexpanded clone frequencies declined over subsequent months; after one year, T-cell counts and TCRbeta diversity were mostly attributed to newly produced T cells. In some patients, high TCRbeta diversity at day 60 was attributed to recipient T cells and intrathymic progenitors that had survived conditioning. About two months after transplant, the apparently early recovery of alphabetaT-cell counts reportedly depended on just several hundred clones that had expanded rapidly and came from non-depleted graft cells.

This TCR came from a female patient aged 2-15 years who had a stem cell transplant for aplastic anemia, so the T cells may come from the graft donor. This material consisted of PBMCs, mostly from graft donor cells, taken 180 days after TCRalphabeta/CD19-depleted stem cell transplant. The chain is made from TRBV24-1 and TRBJ2-2, and TRBD2 may be the D gene, going by 5 matching bases. The DNA sequence is TGTGCCACCAGTGATCGAGTTGGAGGAACCCACACCGGGGAGCTGTTTTTT. Its product reads: CATSDRVGGTHTGELFF.